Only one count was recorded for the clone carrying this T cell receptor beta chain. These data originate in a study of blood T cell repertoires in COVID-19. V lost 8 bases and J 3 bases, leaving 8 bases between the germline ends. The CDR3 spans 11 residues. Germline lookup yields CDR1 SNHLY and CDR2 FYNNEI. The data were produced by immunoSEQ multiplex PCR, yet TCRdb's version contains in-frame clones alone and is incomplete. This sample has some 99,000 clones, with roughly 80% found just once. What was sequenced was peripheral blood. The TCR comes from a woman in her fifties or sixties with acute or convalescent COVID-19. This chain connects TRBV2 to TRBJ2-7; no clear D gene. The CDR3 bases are TGTGCCAGCGACACTCTCTACGAGCAGTACTTC. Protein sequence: CASDTLYEQYF.